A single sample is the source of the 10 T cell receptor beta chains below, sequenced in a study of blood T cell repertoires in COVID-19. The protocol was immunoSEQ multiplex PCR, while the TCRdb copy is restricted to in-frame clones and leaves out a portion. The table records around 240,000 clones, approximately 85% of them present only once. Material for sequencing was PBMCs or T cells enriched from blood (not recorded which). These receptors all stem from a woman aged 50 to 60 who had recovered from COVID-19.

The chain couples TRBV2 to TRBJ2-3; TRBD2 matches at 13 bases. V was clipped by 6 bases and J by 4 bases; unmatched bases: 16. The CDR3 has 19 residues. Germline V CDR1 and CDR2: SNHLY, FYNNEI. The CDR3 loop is CASRKNQWTSGSIADTQYF. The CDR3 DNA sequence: TGTGCCAGCAGAAAAAACCAATGGACTAGCGGGAGTATCGCAGATACGCAGTATTTT.

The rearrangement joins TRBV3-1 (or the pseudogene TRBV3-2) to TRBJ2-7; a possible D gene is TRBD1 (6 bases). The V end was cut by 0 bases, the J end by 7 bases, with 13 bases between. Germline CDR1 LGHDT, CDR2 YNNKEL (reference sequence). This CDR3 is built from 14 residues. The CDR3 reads CASSQDDRIWEQYF. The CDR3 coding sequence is TGTGCCAGCAGCCAAGATGACAGGATTTGGGAGCAGTACTTC.

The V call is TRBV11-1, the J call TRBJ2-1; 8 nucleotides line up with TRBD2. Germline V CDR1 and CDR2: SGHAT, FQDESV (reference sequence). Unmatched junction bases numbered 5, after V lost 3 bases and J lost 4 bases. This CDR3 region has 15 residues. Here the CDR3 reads CASSFGIAGYNEQFF. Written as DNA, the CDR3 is TGTGCCAGCAGCTTTGGTATAGCGGGGTACAATGAGCAGTTCTTC. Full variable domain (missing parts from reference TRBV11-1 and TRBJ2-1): EAEVAQSPRYKITEKSQAVAFWCDPISGHATLYWYRQILGQGPELLVQFQDESVVDDSQLPKDRFSAERLKGVDSTLKIQPAELGDSAMYLCASSFGIAGYNEQFFGPGTRLTVL.

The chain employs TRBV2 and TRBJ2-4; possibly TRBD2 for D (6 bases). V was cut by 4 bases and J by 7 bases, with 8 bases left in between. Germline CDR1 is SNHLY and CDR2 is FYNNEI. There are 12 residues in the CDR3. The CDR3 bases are TGTGCCAGCAGTGTGGAGGGGAACATTCAGTACTTC. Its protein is CASSVEGNIQYF.

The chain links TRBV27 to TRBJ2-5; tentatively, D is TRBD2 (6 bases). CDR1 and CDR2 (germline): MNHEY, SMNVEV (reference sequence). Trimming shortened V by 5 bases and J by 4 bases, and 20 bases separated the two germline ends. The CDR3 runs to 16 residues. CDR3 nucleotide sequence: TGTGCCAGCAGTCCAGGGCGGGGAACCATCGTAGAGACCCAGTACTTC. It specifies CASSPGRGTIVETQYF.

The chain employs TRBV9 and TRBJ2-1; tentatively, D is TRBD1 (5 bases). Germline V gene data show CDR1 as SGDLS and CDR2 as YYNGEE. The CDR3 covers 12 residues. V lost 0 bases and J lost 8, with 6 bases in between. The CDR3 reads CASSVVGDEQFF. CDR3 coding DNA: TGTGCCAGCAGCGTAGTAGGGGATGAGCAGTTCTTC.

The CDR3 reads CASSLSTGEGEQYF. In DNA, the CDR3 is TGTGCCAGCAGCTTGTCGACAGGGGAAGGCGAGCAGTACTTC. This chain joins TRBV5-4 and TRBJ2-7; TRBD1 matches at 8 bases. With 1 base clipped from V and 6 bases from J, the junction kept 6 bases outside the gene matches. The CDR3 consists of 14 residues. The V gene's germline CDR1 is SGHNT and CDR2 YYREEE (reference sequence).

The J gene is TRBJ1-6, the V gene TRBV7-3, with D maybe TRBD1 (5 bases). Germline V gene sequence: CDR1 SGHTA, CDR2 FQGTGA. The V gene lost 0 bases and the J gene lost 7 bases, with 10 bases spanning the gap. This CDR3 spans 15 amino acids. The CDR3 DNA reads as TGTGCCAGCAGCTTAACTGGGACTGCAAATTCACCCCTCCACTTT. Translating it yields CASSLTGTANSPLHF.

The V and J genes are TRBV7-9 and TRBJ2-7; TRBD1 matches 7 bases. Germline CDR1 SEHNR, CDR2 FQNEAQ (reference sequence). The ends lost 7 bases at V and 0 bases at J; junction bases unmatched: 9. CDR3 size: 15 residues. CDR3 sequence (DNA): TGTGCCAGCACCTCCTCGGACAGGCACTCCTACGAGCAGTACTTC. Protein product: CASTSSDRHSYEQYF.

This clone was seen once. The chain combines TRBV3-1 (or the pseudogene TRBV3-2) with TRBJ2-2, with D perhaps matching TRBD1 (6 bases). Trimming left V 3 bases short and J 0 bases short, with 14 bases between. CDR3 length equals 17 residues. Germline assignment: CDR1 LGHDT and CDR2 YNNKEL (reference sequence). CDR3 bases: TGTGCCAGCAGCCACCCAGGAGCAGGGGCGAACACCGGGGAGCTGTTTTTT. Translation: CASSHPGAGANTGELFF.